This TCR beta chain is from a study of T cell repertoires in cytomegalovirus infection. Across the whole study: Public signatures in TCR beta pointed to CMV infection and matching HLA type.

TCRdb fed the reads into MiXCR, producing one record per CDR3 protein. The sample has more than 200,000 distinct CDR3 sequences, roughly 10% seen once. The table lists this clonotype with a count of one. Its antigen is as yet unknown. A much larger clone differs from this one at a single base, so this may be a read error. V dropped 6 bases and J dropped 7 bases, with 16 bases sitting between them. The germline gives CDR1 SNHLY, CDR2 FYNNEI. The CDR3 runs to 14 residues. Overall study results and limits: Dominating the ex vivo response were HLA-C-restricted CMV-specific TCR beta clonotypes. Identification of carriers of CMV plus the relevant HLA was performed using cumulative public TCR beta family frequency.

The chain uses TRBV2 and TRBJ1-5, with a possible D match to TRBD1 (5 bases). The clonotype was recovered from a human donor in good health (CMV status not recorded). Some clones in this sample may be carry-over from other donors' samples. Sequenced material: PBMCs. The chain's CDR3 is CASRQGRGGQPQHF. The CDR3 bases are TGTGCCAGCAGGCAGGGACGGGGGGGACAGCCCCAGCATTTT.